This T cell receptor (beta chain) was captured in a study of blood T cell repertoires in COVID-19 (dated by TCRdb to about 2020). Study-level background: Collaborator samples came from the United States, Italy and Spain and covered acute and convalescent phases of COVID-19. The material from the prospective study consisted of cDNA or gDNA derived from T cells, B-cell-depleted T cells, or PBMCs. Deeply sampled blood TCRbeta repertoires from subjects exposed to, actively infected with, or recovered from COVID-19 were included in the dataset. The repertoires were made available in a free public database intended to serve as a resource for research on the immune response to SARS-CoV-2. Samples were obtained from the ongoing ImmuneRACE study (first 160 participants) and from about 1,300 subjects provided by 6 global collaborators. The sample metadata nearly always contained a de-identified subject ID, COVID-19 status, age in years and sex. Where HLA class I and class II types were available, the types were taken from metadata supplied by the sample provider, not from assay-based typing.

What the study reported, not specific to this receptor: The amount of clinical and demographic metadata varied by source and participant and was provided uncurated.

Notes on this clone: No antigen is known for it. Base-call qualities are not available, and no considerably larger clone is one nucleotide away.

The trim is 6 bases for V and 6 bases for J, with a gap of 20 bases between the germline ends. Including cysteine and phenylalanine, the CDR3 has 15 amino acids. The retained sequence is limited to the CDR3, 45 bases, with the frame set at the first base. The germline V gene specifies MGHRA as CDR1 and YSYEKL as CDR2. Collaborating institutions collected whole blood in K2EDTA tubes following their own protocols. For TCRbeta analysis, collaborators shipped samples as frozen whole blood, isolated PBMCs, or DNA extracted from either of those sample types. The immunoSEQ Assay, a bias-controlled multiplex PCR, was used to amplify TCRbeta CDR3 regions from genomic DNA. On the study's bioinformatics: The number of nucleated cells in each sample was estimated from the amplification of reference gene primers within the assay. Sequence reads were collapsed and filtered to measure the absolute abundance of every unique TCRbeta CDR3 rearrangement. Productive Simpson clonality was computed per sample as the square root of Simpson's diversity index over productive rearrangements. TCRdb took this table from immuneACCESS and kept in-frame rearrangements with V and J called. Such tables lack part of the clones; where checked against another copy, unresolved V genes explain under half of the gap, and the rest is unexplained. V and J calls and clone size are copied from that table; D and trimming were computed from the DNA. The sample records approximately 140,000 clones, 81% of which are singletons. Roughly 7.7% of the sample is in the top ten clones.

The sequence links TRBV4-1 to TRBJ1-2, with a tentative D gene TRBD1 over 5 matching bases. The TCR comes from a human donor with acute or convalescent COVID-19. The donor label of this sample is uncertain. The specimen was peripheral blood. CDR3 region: CASRNDWGTADGYTF. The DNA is TGCGCCAGCAGGAATGACTGGGGGACTGCCGATGGCTACACCTTC.